One sample yielded the 25 T cell receptor beta chains listed below, sequenced in a study of cytomegalovirus exposure and HLA in healthy donors. The PCR had 60 Vbeta and 13 Jbeta primers. Profiled with immunoSEQ multiplex PCR; TCRdb holds only in-frame clones, not every one. The table records fewer than 200,000 clones, approximately 80% of them present only once. The source material was PBMCs. The source is a woman aged 30 to 39 in good health and CMV-seropositive.

This chain links TRBV30 with TRBJ2-1, with TRBD1 as a possible D gene (5 bases). The V end was cut by 8 bases, the J end by 5 bases, with 13 bases between. The germline gives CDR1 GTSNPN, CDR2 SVGIG (reference sequence). This CDR3 is 12 amino acids long. This CDR3 is CAGFTGHNEQFF. The CDR3 region has the DNA TGTGCCGGGTTCACAGGCCACAATGAGCAGTTCTTC.

The chain uses TRBV5-1 and TRBJ2-7, with D possibly TRBD2 on 5 matching bases. Germline V lookup: CDR1 SGHRS, CDR2 YFSETQ. This CDR3 spans 14 amino acids. V was clipped by 9 bases and J by 3 bases, with 19 bases between them. CDR3 coding DNA: TGCGCCACCTCGACCGTCGGCGGAGGCTACGAGCAGTACTTC. Its translation: CATSTVGGGYEQYF.

Only a few counts were recorded for this clone. The rearrangement uses TRBV11-2 and TRBJ2-3, with D unclear. Germline CDR1 is SGHAT and CDR2 is FQNNGV. V shed 5 bases and J shed 6 bases, with 18 bases lying between them. CDR3 length equals 15 residues. CDR3 amino acids: CASSSRGTATDTQYF. The DNA of the CDR3 is TGTGCCAGCAGCAGTAGAGGCACGGCCACGGATACGCAGTATTTT.

V gene TRBV28 combines with J gene TRBJ1-1, with D perhaps matching TRBD1 (5 bases). The germline V gene encodes CDR1 MDHEN and CDR2 SYDVKM. The V gene lost 0 bases and the J gene lost 3 bases, with 14 bases spanning the gap. This CDR3 contains 16 residues. The CDR3 region is CASSLWTAGGYTEAFF. Written as DNA, the CDR3 is TGTGCCAGCAGTTTATGGACAGCGGGAGGGTACACTGAAGCTTTCTTT.

The chain links TRBV6-6 to TRBJ1-1; TRBD1 is a possible D gene (6 bases). The CDR3 runs 13 residues. Germline CDR1 and CDR2: MNHNY and SVGAGI (reference sequence). Between the trimmed V and J ends, which lost 7 bases and 10 bases, there was a span of 19 bases. CDR3 nucleotide sequence: TGTGCCAGCAACCTAGACACAGGGATGGCAGCTTTCTTT. It specifies CASNLDTGMAAFF.

The gene calls are TRBV28 and TRBJ2-5; TRBD2 matches 10 bases. Germline V lookup: CDR1 MDHEN, CDR2 SYDVKM. The V and J ends lost 5 bases and 2 bases, in that order; junction bases with no gene match: 11. The CDR3 is 17 residues long. The chain's CDR3 is CASSLPPGTSEQETQYF. The CDR3, as DNA: TGTGCCAGCAGTCTGCCCCCAGGGACTAGCGAACAAGAGACCCAGTACTTC.

This clone was picked up a small number of times. The V call is TRBV9, the J call TRBJ2-7, with D tentatively TRBD1 (5 bases). The CDR3 is made up of 14 amino acids. Germline CDR1 and CDR2: SGDLS and YYNGEE. V lost 2 bases to trimming and J lost 2 bases, with 11 bases between them. The CDR3 reads CASSVDSYPYEQYF. Here the CDR3 DNA reads TGTGCCAGCAGCGTCGACAGTTACCCCTACGAGCAGTACTTC. The full variable domain, in which reference TRBV9 and TRBJ2-7 provide the parts outside the CDR3, is DSGVTQTPKHLITATGQRVTLRCSPRSGDLSVYWYQQSLDQGLQFLIQYYNGEERAKGNILERFSAQQFPDLHSELNLSSLELGDSALYFCASSVDSYPYEQYFGPGTRLTVT.

The chain is built from TRBV6-6 and TRBJ2-3; 7 nucleotides agree with TRBD2. Germline CDR1 MNHNY, CDR2 SVGAGI (reference sequence). This CDR3 is built from 16 residues. V gave up 2 bases and J gave up 1 base; unmatched junction bases: 6. The CDR3 loop is CASSYPPLAGTDTQYF. The CDR3 DNA is TGTGCCAGCAGTTACCCCCCCCTAGCGGGCACAGATACGCAGTATTTT.

The chain carries TRBV29-1 and TRBJ2-5; 10 nucleotides agree with TRBD2. V lost 7 bases to trimming and J lost 4 bases; unmatched junction nucleotides: 9. The germline CDR1 and CDR2 sequences are SQVTM and ANQGSEA. This CDR3 region has 14 residues. The CDR3 reads CSASRSGGAETQYF. The CDR3 DNA reads as TGCAGCGCCTCCCGGAGCGGGGGGGCAGAGACCCAGTACTTC.

This chain joins TRBV29-1 and TRBJ2-2, with D possibly matching TRBD1 (5 bases). This CDR3 has 13 residues. Germline assignment: CDR1 SQVTM and CDR2 ANQGSEA. The V gene lost 4 bases and the J gene lost 4 bases, with 10 bases spanning the gap. Here the CDR3 DNA reads TGCAGCGTTGCTAACAGGCGCACCGGGGAGCTGTTTTTT. This translates into CSVANRRTGELFF.

With respect to this clone: One junction end does not reproduce the germline sequence, and a read error may be involved. The V call is TRBV18, the J call TRBJ2-3; no definite D call. Germline V gives CDR1 KGHSH, CDR2 LQKENI. The CDR3 runs 14 residues. In DNA form, the CDR3 reads TGTGCCAGCTCACCCCCTGGGCGCACCGATACGCAGTATTTT. It encodes CASSPPGRTDTQYF.

V is TRBV19 and J is TRBJ1-6, with unresolved D. The CDR3 is 13 residues long. The germline V gene encodes CDR1 LNHDA and CDR2 SQIVND (reference sequence). Trimming shortened V by 3 bases and J by 7 bases, and 7 bases separated the two germline ends. CDR3 sequence (DNA): TGTGCCAGTAGTATCAAGACAAATTCACCCCTCCACTTT. Translating it yields CASSIKTNSPLHF.

The chain carries TRBV19 and TRBJ1-2; perhaps TRBD1 as D (5 bases). The V gene lost 6 bases and the J gene lost 4 bases, with 15 bases spanning the gap. Germline assignment: CDR1 LNHDA and CDR2 SQIVND (reference sequence). The CDR3 length is 14 residues. The DNA for the CDR3 is TGTGCCAGTAGGGGGGGAGCGAAGGGCTATGGCTACACCTTC. Translated: CASRGGAKGYGYTF.

This CDR3 is CASSPVRLFGYTF. CDR3 nucleotides: TGTGCCAGCAGTCCGGTCAGGTTGTTTGGCTACACCTTC. This chain connects TRBV6-6 to TRBJ1-2; D call uncertain. Germline loops: CDR1 MNHNY, CDR2 SVGAGI (reference sequence). V was cut by 5 bases and J by 7 bases, with 14 bases left in between. The CDR3 runs to 13 residues.

The rearrangement uses TRBV27 and TRBJ1-4, with D possibly matching TRBD1 (6 bases). CDR1 is MNHEY and CDR2 is SMNVEV in the germline V gene (reference sequence). The V and J ends lost 6 bases and 8 bases respectively, with 19 bases between them. The CDR3 totals 15 residues. The CDR3 DNA follows: TGTGCCAGCAGAACCTATCGGGGGGCATCGGAAAAACTGTTTTTT. Amino acid sequence: CASRTYRGASEKLFF.

The rearrangement uses TRBV11-1 and TRBJ2-7; TRBD1 agrees at 7 bases. Germline CDR1 reads SGHAT; CDR2 reads FQDESV (reference sequence). V trimming: 1 base; J trimming: 3 bases; junction bases outside the gene matches: 9. The CDR3 totals 16 residues. The CDR3 sequence: CASSLGTGEAFYEQYF. DNA of the CDR3: TGTGCCAGCAGCTTAGGCACAGGGGAAGCCTTCTACGAGCAGTACTTC.

The chain recombines TRBV11-2 with TRBJ1-2; 8 nucleotides line up with TRBD1. Trimming removed 4 bases from V and 3 bases from J; junction bases left unmatched: 4. The CDR3 has 14 residues. Germline loops: CDR1 SGHAT, CDR2 FQNNGV. The CDR3, as DNA: TGTGCCAGCAGCTCTCCGGGACAGGACTATGGCTACACCTTC. As protein: CASSSPGQDYGYTF.

Comment on this clone: A read error may account for a junction end that differs from germline. The chain recombines TRBV10-3 with TRBJ2-7, with a tentative D call TRBD2 (6 bases). Germline V CDR1 and CDR2: ENHRY, SYGVKD. There are 11 residues in the CDR3. The CDR3 protein is CAISEWGEPYF. Here the CDR3 DNA reads TGTGCCATCAGTGAGTGGGGGGAGCCGTACTTC.

The chain carries TRBV15 and TRBJ1-2; a weak D match, TRBD1 (6 bases). The CDR3 loop spans 13 amino acids. V was cut by 3 bases and J by 4 bases, with 9 bases left in between. The V gene's germline CDR1 is LNHNV and CDR2 YYDKDF (reference sequence). This CDR3 reads CATSSGRGYGYTF. CDR3 sequence (DNA): TGTGCCACCAGCAGCGGCAGGGGCTATGGCTACACCTTC.

This clone was recorded once. This chain joins TRBV19 and TRBJ1-5; D may be TRBD1 (5 bases). V was clipped by 4 bases and J by 6 bases, with 10 bases between them. The CDR3 consists of 13 residues. CDR1 LNHDA and CDR2 SQIVND come from the germline V gene (reference sequence). The CDR3 nucleotides are TGTGCCAGTAGTAGGGGGGTGGTTCAGCCCCAGCATTTT. Amino acid sequence: CASSRGVVQPQHF.

The rearrangement links TRBV30 to TRBJ1-3; D unresolved. Trimming stripped 3 bases from V and 0 bases from J, with 9 bases between. The CDR3 runs to 14 residues. Germline CDR1 GTSNPN, CDR2 SVGIG (reference sequence). The CDR3, as DNA: TGTGCCTGGAGAGCCTTAGTCTCTGGAAACACCATATATTTT. This encodes CAWRALVSGNTIYF.

The V gene is TRBV29-1, the J gene TRBJ2-7; 9 bases line up with TRBD1. The junction had 9 bases not matched to a gene; V was cut back by 6 bases and J by 3 bases. The germline V gene encodes CDR1 SQVTM and CDR2 ANQGSEA. The CDR3 consists of 14 residues. CDR3 amino acids: CSVYPGQGVYEQYF. CDR3 in DNA: TGCAGCGTATACCCGGGACAGGGAGTCTACGAGCAGTACTTC.

The V call is TRBV28, the J call TRBJ2-1; tentative D call: TRBD2 (6 bases). Trimming removed 6 bases at V and 4 bases at J, with 19 bases between. The CDR3 totals 16 residues. Looked up from germline, CDR1 is MDHEN and CDR2 is SYDVKM. CDR3 nucleotides: TGTGCCAGCAGCCACCCGTGGTGGGGGGAATACAATGAGCAGTTCTTC. Its protein product is CASSHPWWGEYNEQFF.

The CDR3 region is CASSLTPPGGGRRETQYF. CDR3 DNA: TGTGCCAGCAGTTTAACCCCCCCAGGGGGCGGACGAAGGGAGACCCAGTACTTC. The J gene is TRBJ2-5, the V gene TRBV27; 8 bases map to TRBD1. The V gene's germline CDR1 is MNHEY and CDR2 SMNVEV (reference sequence). The CDR3 extends over 18 amino acids. The junction had 16 bases not matched to a gene; V was cut back by 2 bases and J by 5 bases.

The chain combines TRBV10-3 with TRBJ2-6, with 7 bases aligning to TRBD2. Germline V CDR1 and CDR2: ENHRY, SYGVKD. The ends lost 4 bases at V and 0 bases at J; junction bases unmatched: 9. The CDR3 loop spans 18 amino acids. DNA of the CDR3: TGTGCCATCAGTGTAAGGGGAGGGGACGGCTCTGGGGCCAACGTCCTGACTTTC. Its protein product is CAISVRGGDGSGANVLTF.